The clone carrying this TCR beta chain was observed many times. Its antigen is unidentified. PCR was performed a second time for roughly 7 to 12 cycles using a sample-barcoded 5' primer and a J-beta primer mix. TCRdb processed the 5' RACE reads anew with MiXCR; each CDR3 protein has one entry. The table records 550,000 to 750,000 distinct CDR3 sequences, 21% of them present only once. Looked up from germline, CDR1 is MGHDK and CDR2 is SYGVNS. The V gene lost 8 bases and the J gene lost 3 bases, with 11 bases spanning the gap. The CDR3 length is 12 residues. The data originate from a study of blood T cells in healthy people across ages. Whole-study results and caveats: More naive CD4+ cells and higher diversity marked long-lived donors relative to aged donors. It was held that diversity estimates obtained from one million T cells represented underestimates.

This clonotype originated in an older man in good health. The chain recombines TRBV25-1 with TRBJ2-7; D is uncertain. The sequenced material came from blood. CDR3 nucleotide sequence: TGTGCCAGCGAAGGGTTAATCTACGAGCAGTACTTC. It specifies CASEGLIYEQYF.